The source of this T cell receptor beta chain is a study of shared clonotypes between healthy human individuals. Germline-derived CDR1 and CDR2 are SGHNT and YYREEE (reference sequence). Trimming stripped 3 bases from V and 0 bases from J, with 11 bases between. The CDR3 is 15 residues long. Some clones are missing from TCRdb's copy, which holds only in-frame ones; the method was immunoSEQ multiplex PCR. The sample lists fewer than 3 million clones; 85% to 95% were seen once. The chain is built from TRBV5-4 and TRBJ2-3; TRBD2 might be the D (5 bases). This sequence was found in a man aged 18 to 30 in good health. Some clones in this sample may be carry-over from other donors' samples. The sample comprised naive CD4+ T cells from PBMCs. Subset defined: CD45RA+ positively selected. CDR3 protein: CASSSAVASTDTQYF. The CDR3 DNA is TGTGCCAGCAGCTCAGCGGTGGCTAGCACAGATACGCAGTATTTT.